The 5 T cell receptor beta chains below come from one sample, sequenced in a study of cytomegalovirus exposure and HLA in healthy donors. Researchers ran the PCR with 60 Vbeta and 13 Jbeta primers. Libraries were prepared by immunoSEQ multiplex PCR; TCRdb keeps only in-frame clonotypes and omits some of them. The sample records about 160,000 clones, around 82% being singletons. Sequencing used PBMCs. These receptors came from a man aged 50-60 years in good health and CMV-seropositive.

This clone was recorded once. The gene calls are TRBV5-5 and TRBJ1-5; 7 bases align to TRBD1. This CDR3 contains 15 residues. Germline values: CDR1 SGHKS, CDR2 YYEKEE (reference sequence). With 4 bases clipped from V and 2 bases from J, the junction kept 6 bases outside the gene matches. The CDR3 region is CASSPQGGGNQPQHF. The CDR3 nucleotides are TGTGCCAGCAGCCCCCAGGGGGGCGGCAATCAGCCCCAGCATTTT.

This chain uses TRBV20-1 with TRBJ2-7; tentatively, D is TRBD2 (5 bases). The CDR3 sequence is 11 residues long. V lost 6 bases and J lost 2, with 8 bases in between. Looked up from germline, CDR1 is DFQATT and CDR2 is SNEGSKA (reference sequence). CDR3 DNA: TGCAGTGCAAGGCGGGCCTACGAGCAGTACTTC. As protein: CSARRAYEQYF.

The J gene is TRBJ2-3, the V gene TRBV7-3; no clear D. CDR1 and CDR2 (germline): SGHTA, FQGTGA. This CDR3 contains 15 residues. V was trimmed by 4 bases and J by 2 bases, leaving 13 bases between them. The CDR3 reads CASSSHLVPTDTQYF. The CDR3 coding sequence is TGTGCCAGCAGCTCCCATCTAGTTCCCACAGATACGCAGTATTTT. Based on the CDR3 plus reference TRBV7-3 and TRBJ2-3, the full variable domain is GAGVSQTPSNKVTEKGKYVELRCDPISGHTALYWYRQSLGQGPEFLIYFQGTGAADDSGLPNDRFFAVRPEGSVSTLKIQRTERGDSAVYLCASSSHLVPTDTQYFGPGTRLTVL.

The V and J genes are TRBV9 and TRBJ2-3; 7 positions match TRBD2. The CDR3 length is 14 residues. Germline loops: CDR1 SGDLS, CDR2 YYNGEE. The V and J ends lost 3 bases and 3 bases, in that order; junction bases with no gene match: 4. CDR3 loop: CASSASGDTDTQYF. The DNA of the CDR3 is TGTGCCAGCAGCGCTAGCGGAGATACAGATACGCAGTATTTT.

The chain couples TRBV7-2 to TRBJ2-7; a weak D match, TRBD1 (6 bases). The V end lost 5 bases, the J end lost 6 bases, and 17 bases lay between the germline ends. Germline V gene sequence: CDR1 SGHTA, CDR2 FQGNSA. This CDR3 comprises 14 residues. This chain's CDR3 is CASSPQPQGPEQYF. CDR3 in DNA: TGTGCCAGCAGCCCTCAGCCACAGGGACCCGAGCAGTACTTC. Full variable domain (missing parts from reference TRBV7-2 and TRBJ2-7): GAGVSQSPSNKVTEKGKDVELRCDPISGHTALYWYRQSLGQGLEFLIYFQGNSAPDKSGLPSDRFSAERTGGSVSTLTIQRTQQEDSAVYLCASSPQPQGPEQYFGPGTRLTVT.